One T cell receptor (beta chain) is described in this entry. What it binds is unknown. Every one of the donors was a healthy Caucasian. This sample is part of a study of identical twins. cDNA molecules carried unique molecular identifiers, and template switching added a universal primer site. MiXCR was run by TCRdb on the 5' RACE reads, yielding one entry per CDR3 protein. The table includes 450,000 or so distinct CDR3 sequences, 13% to 15% detected once. Broader study findings: Rather than following the same donors, the conclusions depended on cross-sectional statistical analysis. For monozygotic twins, models underestimated out-of-frame TCR alpha sharing.

V shed 5 bases, J shed 2 bases, and the junction held 11 bases outside the gene matches. The CDR3 contains 17 residues. Germline V lookup: CDR1 SEHNR, CDR2 FQNEAQ (reference sequence). These data were also filed under a second study, of yellow fever vaccine responses in identical twins.

The genes are TRBV7-9 and TRBJ2-1; 8 bases match TRBD2. The source material was CD4+ T cells sorted from blood. The clonotype originates from a woman under 30 in good health. As DNA, the CDR3 is TGTGCCAGCAGCCCGGGAGGAATAGCGGGGACCTACAATGAGCAGTTCTTC. This sequence encodes CASSPGGIAGTYNEQFF.